This T cell receptor (beta chain) appears in the sequencing data of a study of type 1 regulatory T cells. Study-level background: T-allo10 is an in vitro-generated, Tr1-enriched CD4 T cell product specific for alloantigen.

MiXCR, applied by TCRdb to the reads, yields one record per CDR3 protein. The data show more than 60,000 distinct CDR3 sequences, 62% seen once. Between the trimmed V and J ends, which lost 1 base and 1 base, there was a span of 16 bases. The germline V gene has CDR1 KGHSH and CDR2 LQKENI. The CDR3 contains 17 residues. In the case of this clonotype: Its antigen remains unknown.

The chain employs TRBV18 and TRBJ1-1; D remains unclear. The clonotype comes from a human donor in good health. Sequenced material: cultured non-Tr1 T cells, either the whole culture or a sorted T cell fraction (not recorded which). The CDR3 coding sequence is TGTGCCAGCTCACCACTTTTGGTCCAACAGAGGAACACTGAAGCTTTCTTT. This gives the protein CASSPLLVQQRNTEAFF.